The 14 T cell receptor beta chains below were found in one sample sequenced in a study of cytomegalovirus exposure and HLA in healthy donors. Clones were read by immunoSEQ multiplex PCR, and TCRdb kept only the in-frame ones, dropping some. The sample lists approximately 270,000 clones; around 89% were seen once. The sequenced sample was PBMCs. The receptors here all came from a woman aged 18-29 years in good health and CMV-seronegative.

A few counts support this clone. CDR3 sequence: CASSSVPGQGLDYGYTF. CDR3 nucleotide sequence: TGTGCCAGCAGCTCAGTCCCGGGACAGGGGCTGGACTATGGCTACACCTTC. The rearrangement links TRBV5-6 to TRBJ1-2, with 10 positions matching TRBD1. This CDR3 contains 17 residues. V dropped 3 bases and J dropped 3; count of bases not matched to a gene: 11. The germline gives CDR1 SGHDT, CDR2 YYEEEE. Together with reference TRBV5-6 and TRBJ1-2, the CDR3 gives the full variable domain: DAGVTQSPTHLIKTRGQQVTLRCSPKSGHDTVSWYQQALGQGPQFIFQYYEEEERQRGNFPDRFSGHQFPNYSSELNVNALLLGDSALYLCASSSVPGQGLDYGYTFGSGTRLTVV.

The chain has TRBV7-8 and TRBJ2-7; 7 bases fit TRBD1. V was pared by 5 bases and J by 7 bases, with 14 bases of the junction left unmatched. The germline gives CDR1 SGHVS, CDR2 FQNEAQ. The CDR3 sequence is 15 residues long. CDR3 DNA sequence: TGTGCCAGCAGCCAAACCCGGGACAGAGTAGGGGAGCAGTACTTC. It yields the protein CASSQTRDRVGEQYF.

The DNA for the CDR3 is TGTGCCAGCAGCCTCATGCGGAACACCGGGGAGCTGTTTTTT. Amino acids: CASSLMRNTGELFF. J is TRBJ2-2 and V is TRBV11-1; D is ambiguous. The V gene lost 5 bases and the J gene lost 1 base, with 8 bases spanning the gap. CDR1 and CDR2 (germline): SGHAT, FQDESV (reference sequence). This CDR3 is built from 14 residues.

The gene calls are TRBV5-1 and TRBJ2-2, with a weak D call TRBD2 (6 bases). With 7 bases removed from V and 1 base from J, the gap between germline ends came to 8 bases. This CDR3 contains 13 residues. Germline V gives CDR1 SGHRS, CDR2 YFSETQ. As DNA, the CDR3 is TGCGCCAGCCGGGGAGGGAACACCGGGGAGCTGTTTTTT. Translating it yields CASRGGNTGELFF.

The chain is built from TRBV14 and TRBJ2-1; D is ambiguous. V was shortened by 0 bases and J by 7 bases, with 10 bases between the two germline ends. Germline values: CDR1 SGHDN, CDR2 FVKESK. This CDR3 spans 14 amino acids. CDR3 DNA: TGTGCCAGCAGCCAAGAGACCCCTAGGAATGAGCAGTTCTTC. Translation gives CASSQETPRNEQFF.

J is TRBJ1-1 and V is TRBV2; tentative D call: TRBD1 (5 bases). This CDR3 is built from 13 residues. In germline, CDR1 is SNHLY, CDR2 FYNNEI. Trimming cost V 10 bases and J 4 bases, with 16 bases left between them. As DNA, the CDR3 is TGTGCCACACAGGATTTGGTGGGCACTGAAGCTTTCTTT. The encoded protein is CATQDLVGTEAFF.

V is TRBV5-1 and J is TRBJ1-6; D may be TRBD1 (6 bases). This CDR3 comprises 15 residues. From germline, CDR1 is SGHRS and CDR2 YFSETQ. V lost 4 bases and J lost 7, with 15 bases in between. This CDR3 reads CASSATAGENSPLHF. The CDR3 nucleotides read TGCGCCAGCAGCGCTACTGCAGGGGAGAATTCACCCCTCCACTTT.

This clone was detected only once. V is TRBV7-8 and J is TRBJ1-6; 9 positions agree with TRBD1. The CDR3 sequence is 17 residues long. The V segment lost 2 bases and the J segment 9 bases; nucleotides outside the gene matches: 11. CDR1 is SGHVS and CDR2 is FQNEAQ in the germline V gene. CDR3 residues: CASSLIQGASYFSPLHF. CDR3 in DNA: TGTGCCAGCAGCTTAATACAGGGGGCCTCTTATTTTTCACCCCTCCACTTT.

The chain combines TRBV5-1 with TRBJ2-1; the match to TRBD1 covers 7 bases. Germline loops: CDR1 SGHRS, CDR2 YFSETQ. V gave up 1 base and J gave up 5 bases; unmatched junction bases: 6. CDR3 length: 15 amino acids. CDR3 DNA sequence: TGCGCCAGCAGCTTGACAGGACAGGTACACAATGAGCAGTTCTTC. It translates to CASSLTGQVHNEQFF. The entire variable domain, with the rest obtained from reference TRBV5-1 and TRBJ2-1, is as follows: KAGVTQTPRYLIKTRGQQVTLSCSPISGHRSVSWYQQTPGQGLQFLFEYFSETQRNKGNFPGRFSGRQFSNSRSEMNVSTLELGDSALYLCASSLTGQVHNEQFFGPGTRLTVL.

The chain combines TRBV4-1 with TRBJ2-3, with 12 bases matching TRBD1. The CDR3 covers 16 residues. V shed 5 bases and J 3 bases; nucleotides not matched to a gene: 6. Germline-derived CDR1 and CDR2 are MGHRA and YSYEKL. CDR3 DNA sequence: TGCGCCAGCAGCGCCCGGGACAGGGGGCGGACAGATACGCAGTATTTT. This codes for CASSARDRGRTDTQYF.

The V gene is TRBV19, the J gene TRBJ2-1; unclear D gene. CDR3 length: 13 residues. V lost 3 bases to trimming and J lost 7 bases, with 10 bases between them. From germline, CDR1 is LNHDA and CDR2 SQIVND (reference sequence). DNA of the CDR3: TGTGCCAGTAGTATTCAGCGTGAGAATGAGCAGTTCTTC. It specifies CASSIQRENEQFF.

The V call is TRBV7-8, the J call TRBJ2-5; possibly TRBD2 for D (6 bases). Per the germline V gene, CDR1 is SGHVS and CDR2 is FQNEAQ. V lost 6 bases and J lost 5, with 16 bases in between. There are 14 residues in the CDR3. The CDR3, as DNA: TGTGCCAGCAGACCGCGGGGCCCCGGGGAGACCCAGTACTTC. This encodes CASRPRGPGETQYF.

There are a few counts of this clone. This chain joins TRBV10-1 and TRBJ1-6; unclear D gene. Germline values: CDR1 WNHNN, CDR2 SYGVQD (reference sequence). The ends were cut back, 8 bases at V and 9 bases at J, with 14 bases in the middle. The CDR3 is 13 amino acids. DNA of the CDR3: TGCGCCAGCTCCACTAGCCTGGTTTCACCCCTCCACTTT. Its translation is CASSTSLVSPLHF.

The CDR3 DNA follows: TGTGCCAGCAGCCAAGGGGCGAACACCGGGGAGCTGTTTTTT. Translating gives CASSQGANTGELFF. This chain connects TRBV6-5 to TRBJ2-2; maybe TRBD1 (5 bases). The germline gives CDR1 MNHEY, CDR2 SVGAGI. The length of the CDR3 is 14 residues. Between the trimmed V and J ends, which lost 6 bases and 0 bases, there was a span of 8 bases.